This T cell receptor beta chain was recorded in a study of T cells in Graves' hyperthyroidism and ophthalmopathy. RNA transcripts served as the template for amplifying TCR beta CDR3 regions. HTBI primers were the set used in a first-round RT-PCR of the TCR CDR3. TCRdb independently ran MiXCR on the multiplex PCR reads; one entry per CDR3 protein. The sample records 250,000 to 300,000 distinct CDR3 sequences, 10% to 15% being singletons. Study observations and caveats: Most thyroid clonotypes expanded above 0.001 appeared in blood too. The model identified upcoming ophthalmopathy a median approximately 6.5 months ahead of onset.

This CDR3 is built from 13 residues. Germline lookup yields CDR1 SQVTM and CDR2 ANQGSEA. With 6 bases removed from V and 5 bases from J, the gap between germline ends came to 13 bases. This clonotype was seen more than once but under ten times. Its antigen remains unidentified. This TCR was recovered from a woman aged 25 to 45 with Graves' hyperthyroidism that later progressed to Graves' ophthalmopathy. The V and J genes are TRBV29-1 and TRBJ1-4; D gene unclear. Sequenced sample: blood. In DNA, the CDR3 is TGCAGCGTCGCTTTTGGGATCAATGAAAAACTGTTTTTT. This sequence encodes CSVAFGINEKLFF.